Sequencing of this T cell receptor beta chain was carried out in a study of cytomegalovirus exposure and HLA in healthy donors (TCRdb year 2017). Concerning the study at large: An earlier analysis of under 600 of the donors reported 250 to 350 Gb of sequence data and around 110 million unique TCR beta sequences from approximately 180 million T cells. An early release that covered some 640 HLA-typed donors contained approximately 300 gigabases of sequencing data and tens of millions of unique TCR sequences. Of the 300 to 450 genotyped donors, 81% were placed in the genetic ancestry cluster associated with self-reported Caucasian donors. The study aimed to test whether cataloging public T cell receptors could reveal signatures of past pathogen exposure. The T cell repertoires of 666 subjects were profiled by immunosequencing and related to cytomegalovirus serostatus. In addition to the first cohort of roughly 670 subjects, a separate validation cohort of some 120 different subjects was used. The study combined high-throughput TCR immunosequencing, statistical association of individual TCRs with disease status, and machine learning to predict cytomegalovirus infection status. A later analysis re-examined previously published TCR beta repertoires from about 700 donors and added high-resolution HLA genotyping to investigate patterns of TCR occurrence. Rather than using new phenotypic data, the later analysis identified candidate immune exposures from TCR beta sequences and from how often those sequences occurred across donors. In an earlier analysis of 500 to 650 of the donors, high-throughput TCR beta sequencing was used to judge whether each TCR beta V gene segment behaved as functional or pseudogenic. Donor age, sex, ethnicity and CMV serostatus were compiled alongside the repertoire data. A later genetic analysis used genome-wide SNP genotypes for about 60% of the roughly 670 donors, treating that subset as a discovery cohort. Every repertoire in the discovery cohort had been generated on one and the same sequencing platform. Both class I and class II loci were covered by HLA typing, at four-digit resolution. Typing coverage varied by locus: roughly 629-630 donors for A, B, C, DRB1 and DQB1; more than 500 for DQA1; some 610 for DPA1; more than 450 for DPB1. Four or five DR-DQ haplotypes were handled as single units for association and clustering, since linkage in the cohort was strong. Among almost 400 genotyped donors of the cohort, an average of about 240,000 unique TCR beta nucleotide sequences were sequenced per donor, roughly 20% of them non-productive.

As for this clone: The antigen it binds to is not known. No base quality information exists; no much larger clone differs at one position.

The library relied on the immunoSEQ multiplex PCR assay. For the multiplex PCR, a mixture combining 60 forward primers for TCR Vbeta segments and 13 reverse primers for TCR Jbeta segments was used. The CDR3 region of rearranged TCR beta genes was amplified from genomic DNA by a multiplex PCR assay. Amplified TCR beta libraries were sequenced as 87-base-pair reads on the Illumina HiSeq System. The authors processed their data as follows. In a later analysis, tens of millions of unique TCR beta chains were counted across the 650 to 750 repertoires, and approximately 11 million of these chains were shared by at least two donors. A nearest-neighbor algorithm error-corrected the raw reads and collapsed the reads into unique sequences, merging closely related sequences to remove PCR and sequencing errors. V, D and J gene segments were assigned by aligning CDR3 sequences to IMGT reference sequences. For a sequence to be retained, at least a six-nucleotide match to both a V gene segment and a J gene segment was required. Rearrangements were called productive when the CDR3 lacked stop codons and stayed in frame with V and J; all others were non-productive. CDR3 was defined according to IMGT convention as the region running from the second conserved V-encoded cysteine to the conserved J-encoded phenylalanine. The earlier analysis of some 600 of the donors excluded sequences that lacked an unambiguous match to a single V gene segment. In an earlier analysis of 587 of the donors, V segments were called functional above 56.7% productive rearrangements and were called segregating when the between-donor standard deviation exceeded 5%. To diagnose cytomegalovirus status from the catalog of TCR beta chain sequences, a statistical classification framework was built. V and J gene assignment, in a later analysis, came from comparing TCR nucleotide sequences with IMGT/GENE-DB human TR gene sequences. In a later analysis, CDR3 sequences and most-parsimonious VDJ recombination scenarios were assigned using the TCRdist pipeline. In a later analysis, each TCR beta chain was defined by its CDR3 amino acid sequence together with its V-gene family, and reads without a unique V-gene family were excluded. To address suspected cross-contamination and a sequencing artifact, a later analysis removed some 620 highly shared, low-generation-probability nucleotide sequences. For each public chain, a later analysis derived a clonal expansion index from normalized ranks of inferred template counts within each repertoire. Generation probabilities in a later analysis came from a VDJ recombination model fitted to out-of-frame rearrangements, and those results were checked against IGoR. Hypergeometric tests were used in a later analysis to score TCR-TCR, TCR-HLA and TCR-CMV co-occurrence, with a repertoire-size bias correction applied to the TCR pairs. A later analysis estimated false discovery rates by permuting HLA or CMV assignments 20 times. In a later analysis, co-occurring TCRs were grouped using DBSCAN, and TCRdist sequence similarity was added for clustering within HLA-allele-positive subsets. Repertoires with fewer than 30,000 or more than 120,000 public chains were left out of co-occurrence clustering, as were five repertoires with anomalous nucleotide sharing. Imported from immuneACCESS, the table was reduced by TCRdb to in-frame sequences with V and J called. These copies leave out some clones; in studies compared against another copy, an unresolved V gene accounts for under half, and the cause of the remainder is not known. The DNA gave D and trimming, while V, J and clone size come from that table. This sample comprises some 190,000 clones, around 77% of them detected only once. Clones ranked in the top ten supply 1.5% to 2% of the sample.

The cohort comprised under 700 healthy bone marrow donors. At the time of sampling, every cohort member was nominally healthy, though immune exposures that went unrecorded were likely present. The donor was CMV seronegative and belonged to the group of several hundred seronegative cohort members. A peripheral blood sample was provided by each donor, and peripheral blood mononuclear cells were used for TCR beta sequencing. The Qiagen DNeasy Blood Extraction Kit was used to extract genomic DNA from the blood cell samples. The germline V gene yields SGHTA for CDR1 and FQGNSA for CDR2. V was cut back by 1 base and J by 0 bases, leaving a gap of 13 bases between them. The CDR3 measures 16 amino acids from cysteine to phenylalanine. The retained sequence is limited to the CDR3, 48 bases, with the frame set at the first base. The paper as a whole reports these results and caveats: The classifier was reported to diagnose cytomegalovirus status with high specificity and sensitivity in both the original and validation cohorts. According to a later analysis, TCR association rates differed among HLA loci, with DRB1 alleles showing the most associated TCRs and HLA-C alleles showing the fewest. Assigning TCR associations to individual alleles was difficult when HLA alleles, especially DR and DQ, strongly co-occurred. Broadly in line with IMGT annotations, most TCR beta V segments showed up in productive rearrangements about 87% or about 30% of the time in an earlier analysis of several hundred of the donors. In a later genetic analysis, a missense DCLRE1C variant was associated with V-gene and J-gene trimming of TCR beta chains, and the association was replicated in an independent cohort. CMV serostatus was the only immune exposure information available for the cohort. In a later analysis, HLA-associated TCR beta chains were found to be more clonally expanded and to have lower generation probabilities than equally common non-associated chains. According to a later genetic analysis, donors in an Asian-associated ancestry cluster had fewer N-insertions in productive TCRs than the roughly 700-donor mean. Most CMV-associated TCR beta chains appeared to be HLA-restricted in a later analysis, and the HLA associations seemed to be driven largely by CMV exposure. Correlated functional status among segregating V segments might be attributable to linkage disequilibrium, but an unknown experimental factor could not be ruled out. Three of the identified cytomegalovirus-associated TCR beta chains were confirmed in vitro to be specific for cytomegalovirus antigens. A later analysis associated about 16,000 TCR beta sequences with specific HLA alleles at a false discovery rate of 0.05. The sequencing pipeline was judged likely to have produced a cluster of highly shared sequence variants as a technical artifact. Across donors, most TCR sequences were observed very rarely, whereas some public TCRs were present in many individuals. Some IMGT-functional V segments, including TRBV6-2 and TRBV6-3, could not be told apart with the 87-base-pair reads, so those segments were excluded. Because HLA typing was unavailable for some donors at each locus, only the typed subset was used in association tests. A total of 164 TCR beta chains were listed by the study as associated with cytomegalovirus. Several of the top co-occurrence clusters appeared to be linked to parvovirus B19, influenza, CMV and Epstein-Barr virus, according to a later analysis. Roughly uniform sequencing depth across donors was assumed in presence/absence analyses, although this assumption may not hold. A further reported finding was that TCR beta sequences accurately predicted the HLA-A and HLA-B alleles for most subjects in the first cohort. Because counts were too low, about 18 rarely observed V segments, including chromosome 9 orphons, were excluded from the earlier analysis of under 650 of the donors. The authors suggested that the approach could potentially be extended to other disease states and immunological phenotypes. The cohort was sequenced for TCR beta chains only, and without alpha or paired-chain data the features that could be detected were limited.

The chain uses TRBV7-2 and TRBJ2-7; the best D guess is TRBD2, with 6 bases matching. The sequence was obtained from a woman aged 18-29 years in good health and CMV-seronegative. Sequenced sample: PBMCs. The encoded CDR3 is CASSLDAGSYSYEQYF. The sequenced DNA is TGTGCCAGCAGCTTAGATGCGGGATCGTACTCCTACGAGCAGTACTTC. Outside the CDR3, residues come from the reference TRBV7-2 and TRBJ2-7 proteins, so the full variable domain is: GAGVSQSPSNKVTEKGKDVELRCDPISGHTALYWYRQSLGQGLEFLIYFQGNSAPDKSGLPSDRFSAERTGGSVSTLTIQRTQQEDSAVYLCASSLDAGSYSYEQYFGPGTRLTVT.